This T cell receptor beta chain is from a study of radiotherapy plus CTLA-4 blockade in lung cancer (dated by TCRdb to 2016 to 2018). A note on the overall study: Objective responses were observed in approximately 19% of enrolled patients, and disease control was achieved in less than 40%. General findings and caveats noted by the study authors: The strongest predictors of response, as reported, were early dynamic changes in blood T cell clones along with a rise in serum interferon-beta after radiation. After treatment with radiotherapy and ipilimumab, TCR clones that came from tumors expanded in the peripheral blood.

Notes on this clone: The antigen this receptor binds is unknown. The input lacks base qualities; no much larger clone sits a single base away.

Libraries were constructed by the immunoSEQ multiplex PCR assay. As stored in TCRdb, this immuneACCESS dataset retains in-frame rearrangements with V and J assigned. A fraction of the clones does not appear; measured against another copy, unresolved V genes explain less than half of the discrepancy, and the remainder lacks a known reason. Counted in this sample were around 45,000 clones; roughly two thirds of them appeared once. The ten most abundant clones make up 3.5% of the sample. V is shortened by 4 bases, J by 5 bases, and the region joining them spans 21 bases. Measured from the cysteine to the phenylalanine, the CDR3 is 15 residues long. Of the read, only the CDR3 DNA is kept; its 45 bases are in frame from base 1. CDR1 and CDR2 are drawn from the germline V gene: SQVTM, ANQGSEA. Focal radiation therapy combined with CTLA-4 blockade (ipilimumab) was tested in patients with chemo-refractory metastatic non-small-cell lung cancer.

The V and J genes are TRBV29-1 and TRBJ2-7, with TRBD2 as a weak D call on 6 bases. The TCR sequence derives from a human donor with non-small cell lung cancer who had a complete response to radiotherapy plus ipilimumab. Sample: peripheral blood, taken from a patient treated with radiotherapy plus ipilimumab. The nucleotide sequence reads as follows: TGCAGCGTTGGGGCGGGAAGCGGCCGGGGTGACGAGCAGTACTTC. The translation is CSVGAGSGRGDEQYF.